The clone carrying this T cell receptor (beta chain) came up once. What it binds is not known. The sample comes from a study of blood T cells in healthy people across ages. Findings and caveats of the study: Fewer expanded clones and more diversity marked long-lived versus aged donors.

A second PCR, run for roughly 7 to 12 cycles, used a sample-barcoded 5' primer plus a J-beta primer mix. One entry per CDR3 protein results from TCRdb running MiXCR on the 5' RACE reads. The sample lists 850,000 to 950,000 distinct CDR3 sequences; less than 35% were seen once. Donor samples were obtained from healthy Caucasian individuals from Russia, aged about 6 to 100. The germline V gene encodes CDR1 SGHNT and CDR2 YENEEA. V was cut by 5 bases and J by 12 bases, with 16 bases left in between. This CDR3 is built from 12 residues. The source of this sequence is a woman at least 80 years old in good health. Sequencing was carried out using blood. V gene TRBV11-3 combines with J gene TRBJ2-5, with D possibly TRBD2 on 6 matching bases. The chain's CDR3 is CASSTEGGWEYF. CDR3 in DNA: TGTGCCAGCAGCACTGAGGGAGGTTGGGAGTACTTC. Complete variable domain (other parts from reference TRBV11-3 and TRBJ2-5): EAGVVQSPRYKIIEKKQPVAFWCNPISGHNTLYWYLQNLGQGPELLIRYENEEAVDDSQLPKDRFSAERLKGVDSTLKIQPAELGDSAVYLCASSTEGGWEYFGPGTRLLVL.